The clone carrying this T cell receptor beta chain was counted between two and nine times. The data originate from a study of blood T cell repertoires in COVID-19. Study as a whole: Samples representing acute and convalescent COVID-19 were sourced from the United States, Italy and Spain. PBMCs, B-cell-depleted T cells, or T cells were the source of the cDNA or gDNA that made up the material.

This CDR3 has 14 residues. The V gene end was trimmed by 6 bases and the J gene end by 2 bases; junction bases not matched to a gene: 5. Per the germline V gene, CDR1 is SGHVS and CDR2 is FQNEAQ. As handled by the study authors: Reference gene primer amplification yielded estimated nucleated cell counts. The method was immunoSEQ multiplex PCR; TCRdb's version includes in-frame clones alone and lacks a portion of them. The D gene and trimming were derived from the DNA, and the V and J assignments and clone size from that table. This table holds some 180,000 clones, roughly 80% found once. This sequence was found in a man aged 45-65 years who had recovered from COVID-19. Sequencing was performed on peripheral blood. This rearrangement joins TRBV7-8 to TRBJ1-2, with TRBD1 matching over 8 bases. Here the CDR3 reads CASSPDRVNYGYTF. Here the CDR3 DNA reads TGTGCCAGCAGTCCGGACAGGGTAAACTATGGCTACACCTTC.